The 20 T cell receptor beta chains below all came from one sample that was sequenced in a study of cytomegalovirus exposure and HLA in healthy donors. With 60 Vbeta and 13 Jbeta primers, the PCR was carried out. The assay was immunoSEQ multiplex PCR, and TCRdb's table has in-frame clones only and misses some. The listing contains approximately 77,000 clones. Sequenced: PBMCs. Receptors originate from a man younger than 45 in good health and CMV-seronegative.

V is TRBV5-6 and J is TRBJ2-1; unclear D gene. The CDR3 is 11 residues long. V was trimmed by 0 bases and J by 8 bases, leaving 3 bases between them. Germline-derived CDR1 and CDR2 are SGHDT and YYEEEE. CDR3 DNA: TGTGCCAGCAGCTTGGGGCATGAGCAGTTCTTC. It codes for CASSLGHEQFF.

This sequence joins TRBV19 and TRBJ1-2, with 8 bases that match TRBD1. Germline V lookup: CDR1 LNHDA, CDR2 SQIVND (reference sequence). The CDR3 has 14 residues. V was pared by 7 bases and J by 0 bases, with 4 bases of the junction left unmatched. Written as DNA, the CDR3 is TGTGCCAGTACCACAGGGGGAGCTAACTATGGCTACACCTTC. Its protein product is CASTTGGANYGYTF.

The rearrangement links TRBV5-6 to TRBJ1-5; the D is unclear. The CDR3 has 13 amino acids. The germline V and J ends were trimmed by 0 bases and 3 bases, with 4 bases remaining between them. CDR1 SGHDT and CDR2 YYEEEE come from the germline V gene. The CDR3 protein is CASSLGPNQPQHF. CDR3 nucleotides: TGTGCCAGCAGCTTGGGGCCCAATCAGCCCCAGCATTTT.

The chain is built from TRBV5-6 and TRBJ1-6, with D perhaps matching TRBD1 (6 bases). Trimming stripped 3 bases from V and 1 base from J, with 17 bases between. The CDR3 is 18 amino acids. In germline, CDR1 is SGHDT, CDR2 YYEEEE. The CDR3 loop is CASSSPGGATSYNSPLHF. In DNA form, the CDR3 reads TGTGCCAGCAGCTCTCCTGGGGGGGCGACGTCCTATAATTCACCCCTCCACTTT.

V and J are TRBV7-3 and TRBJ2-3; D perhaps matches TRBD2 (5 bases). Germline CDR1 SGHTA, CDR2 FQGTGA. The CDR3 covers 14 residues. The V and J ends lost 2 bases and 6 bases respectively, with 12 bases between them. The CDR3 loop reads CASSLYEGSDTQYF. The CDR3 coding sequence is TGTGCCAGCAGCTTATACGAGGGATCGGATACGCAGTATTTT.

The gene calls are TRBV11-3 and TRBJ1-1; 7 nucleotides align to TRBD1. Trimming cost V 4 bases and J 1 base; bases outside gene matches: 3. The CDR3 spans 14 residues. Germline V gene sequence: CDR1 SGHNT, CDR2 YENEEA. CDR3 loop: CASSWGQKNTEAFF. CDR3 nucleotide sequence: TGTGCCAGCAGCTGGGGACAGAAGAACACTGAAGCTTTCTTT.

This chain connects TRBV7-9 to TRBJ1-4; 7 bases map to TRBD1. The CDR3 length is 15 residues. The ends lost 2 bases at V and 7 bases at J; junction bases unmatched: 7. Germline loops: CDR1 SEHNR, CDR2 FQNEAQ (reference sequence). In DNA, the CDR3 is TGTGCCAGCAGCTTACGTGCGACAGGGTTTGAAAAACTGTTTTTT. Translated: CASSLRATGFEKLFF.

The chain carries TRBV27 and TRBJ2-7, with a tentative D call TRBD2 (5 bases). The length of the CDR3 is 15 residues. The V and J ends lost 3 bases and 1 base respectively, with 13 bases between them. The germline CDR1 and CDR2 sequences are MNHEY and SMNVEV (reference sequence). The CDR3 protein is CASSLGPGGSYEQYF. The CDR3 coding sequence is TGTGCCAGCAGTTTGGGCCCGGGCGGGTCCTACGAGCAGTACTTC.

CDR3 coding DNA: TGTGCTAGTGGTTCTGGGGAGGGGACCCAGTACTTC. The encoded protein is CASGSGEGTQYF. This chain joins TRBV12-5 and TRBJ2-5; 7 bases are shared with TRBD2. The CDR3 sequence is 12 residues long. The J segment lost 7 bases and the V segment lost 4 bases, leaving 3 bases of the junction unmatched. Germline loops: CDR1 LGHNT, CDR2 FRNRAP.

The chain has TRBV10-3 and TRBJ2-7, with 9 positions matching TRBD2. Germline lookup yields CDR1 ENHRY and CDR2 SYGVKD. The CDR3 has 14 residues. The junction had 6 bases not matched to a gene; V was cut back by 4 bases and J by 5 bases. The CDR3 bases are TGTGCCATCAGTGGGGCGGGAGGGGGGAACGAGCAGTACTTC. Its translation is CAISGAGGGNEQYF.

The chain is built from TRBV6-5 and TRBJ1-1; D not certain. CDR1 is MNHEY and CDR2 is SVGAGI in the germline V gene. Trimming took 0 bases from V and 0 from J, leaving 8 bases between them. The CDR3 is made up of 15 amino acids. Written as DNA, the CDR3 is TGTGCCAGCAGTTACTCGTGGAGCCTGAACACTGAAGCTTTCTTT. It specifies CASSYSWSLNTEAFF.

The V gene is TRBV29-1, the J gene TRBJ1-2, with D possibly matching TRBD1 (5 bases). This CDR3 is 13 amino acids long. Germline V CDR1 and CDR2: SQVTM, ANQGSEA. Trimming stripped 4 bases from V and 0 bases from J, with 9 bases between. The CDR3 region has the DNA TGCAGCGTTGGATGGGGGGCTAACTATGGCTACACCTTC. This sequence encodes CSVGWGANYGYTF. Combining the CDR3 with reference TRBV29-1 and TRBJ1-2 gives the whole variable domain SAVISQKPSRDICQRGTSLTIQCQVDSQVTMMFWYRQQPGQSLTLIATANQGSEATYESGFVIDKFPISRPNLTFSTLTVSNMSPEDSSIYLCSVGWGANYGYTFGSGTRLTVV.

This chain joins TRBV7-2 and TRBJ2-7, with 9 nucleotides matching TRBD2. J gave up 6 bases and V 1 base, and 13 bases lay outside the gene matches. Looked up from germline, CDR1 is SGHTA and CDR2 is FQGNSA. The CDR3 consists of 17 residues. DNA of the CDR3: TGTGCCAGCAGCTTAGACCGTGAAGGGACTAGCATAGGCGAGCAGTACTTC. Protein product: CASSLDREGTSIGEQYF.

The chain is built from TRBV10-3 and TRBJ2-2; 11 bases agree with TRBD2. Germline values: CDR1 ENHRY, CDR2 SYGVKD. V lost 3 bases to trimming and J lost 2 bases; unmatched junction nucleotides: 5. The CDR3 spans 17 residues. Here the CDR3 reads CAISDPLAGENTGELFF. The CDR3 DNA reads as TGTGCCATCAGTGATCCACTAGCGGGGGAAAACACCGGGGAGCTGTTTTTT.

This rearrangement joins TRBV6-4 to TRBJ2-5; 8 bases map to TRBD2. With 4 bases clipped from V and 7 bases from J, the junction kept 5 bases outside the gene matches. The CDR3 extends over 13 amino acids. Germline CDR1 is MRHNA and CDR2 is SNTAGT. In DNA form, the CDR3 reads TGTGCCAGCAGTGCGGGACTAGAGGGGACCCAGTACTTC. It is translated as CASSAGLEGTQYF.

The chain combines TRBV7-8 with TRBJ2-7, with D possibly being TRBD2 (6 bases). The germline V gene encodes CDR1 SGHVS and CDR2 FQNEAQ. The CDR3 sequence is 15 residues long. V lost 5 bases to trimming and J lost 4 bases, with 18 bases between them. The CDR3 DNA follows: TGTGCCAGCAGCGACGGGACTCCAGGCCGATACGAGCAGTACTTC. Amino acid sequence: CASSDGTPGRYEQYF.

The chain joins TRBV28 to TRBJ1-2; D ambiguous. V was pared by 5 bases and J by 3 bases, with 10 bases between. Germline V CDR1 and CDR2: MDHEN, SYDVKM. The CDR3 is 13 residues long. CDR3 nucleotides: TGTGCCAGCAGTACCCCGGGTTACTATGGCTACACCTTC. Translated: CASSTPGYYGYTF.

The chain uses TRBV2 and TRBJ1-2; tentative D call: TRBD1 (5 bases). V was trimmed by 5 bases and J by 6 bases, leaving 13 bases between them. The CDR3 covers 13 residues. Germline V lookup: CDR1 SNHLY, CDR2 FYNNEI. CDR3 DNA sequence: TGTGCCAGCAGTTCAGGGAGGGGTGATGGCTACACCTTC. Its translation: CASSSGRGDGYTF.

According to its frequency, this clone is medium-sized. The rearrangement joins TRBV27 to TRBJ1-2; D gene uncertain. Deletions cut 4 bases from V and 8 bases from J, with 11 bases between. The CDR3 runs 12 residues. The germline CDR1 and CDR2 sequences are MNHEY and SMNVEV (reference sequence). The CDR3 region is CASSSLSGGYTF. DNA for the CDR3: TGTGCCAGCAGTTCTCTTTCGGGGGGCTACACCTTC.

The genes are TRBV28 and TRBJ1-2, with 9 bases fitting TRBD1. With 4 bases clipped from V and 8 bases from J, the junction kept 11 bases outside the gene matches. Germline V gives CDR1 MDHEN, CDR2 SYDVKM. There are 15 residues in the CDR3. CDR3 in DNA: TGTGCCAGCAGTTCTCGGGACAGGGAGGTCGGAGGCTACACCTTC. Amino acids: CASSSRDREVGGYTF.